Given below is one T cell receptor beta chain in context. It lacks a known antigen. It has no much larger one-base neighbor in the sample; base qualities were not kept. This sample is drawn from a study of blood T cells in healthy people across ages (dated by TCRdb to 2013 to 2016). Regarding the study in general: In model experiments, roughly one uniquely barcoded TCR beta cDNA molecule per two T cells was captured by template switching. The study analyzed two additional independent replicas of 1 million unique cDNA reads from the same blood draw for two donors, one aged 18 to 30 and one aged 80 or older. To avoid experimental bias, donors of different ages were spread randomly across the sequencing lanes. To track age-related changes in TCR beta repertoire diversity, the study relied on deep sequencing normalized with unique cDNA molecular identifiers. Four age groups were formed from the donors: young (average approximately 17 years), middle-aged (approximately 42), aged (under 70) and long-lived (less than 85). Broader findings and caveats from the paper: Donor CMV infection status was unknown, potentially confounding age-related changes in expanded clonotypes. The long-lived group showed more naive CD4+ T cells, fewer expanded clones and increased TCR diversity than the aged group, suggesting age selection. Estimates of total diversity based on one million sequenced T cells were considered lower bounds and underestimates. Conclusive comparison of naive and antigen-experienced compartments was prevented by the profiling of bulk unsorted PBMCs. As age increased, observed TCR beta diversity per million T cells dropped in a roughly linear way, and a significant reduction was already evident by age about 40. The percentage of naive T cells measured by flow cytometry correlated strongly with observed TCR beta diversity.

The library was built by means of 5' RACE. The run used an Illumina HiSeq 2500. A second PCR of roughly 7 to 11 cycles was performed with a sample-barcoded 5' primer and a J-beta primer mix. A template-switch 5' adaptor carrying 12 random nucleotides introduced a unique molecular identifier onto each TCR beta cDNA molecule. At least 2.5 million CDR3-containing paired-end reads were obtained from each sample. All of the RNA was converted into first-strand cDNA using the Mint cDNA synthesis kit, with a TRBC-specific oligonucleotide serving as the primer. All cDNA was treated with uracil-DNA glycosylase and then went through a first 18-cycle PCR with the universal primers M1SS and BC2_uni_R. As for how the authors treated the data: For normalization, 1 million high-quality reads, each with a distinct molecular identifier, were randomly selected from each sample. Instead of being binned into consensus sequences, reads that shared molecular identifiers were thrown out. CDR3 identification, clonotype clustering and error correction used MiTCR with a Q25 quality threshold and the strictest error-elimination algorithm. Lower-bound total TCR beta diversity was estimated with a nonparametric unseen species model using Euler transformation. TCRdb passed the public sequencing reads through fastp at Q25 and MiXCR, retaining productive beta sequences. CDR3 protein sequences are deduplicated, and each keeps its most common genes and DNA. What appears here as the V and J calls and clone size reflects TCRdb's work, not the paper's. The sample data list hundreds of thousands of distinct CDR3 sequences, and roughly 44% of these were observed just once. The top ten clones comprise under 20% of the sample.

The germline V gene yields SGHVS for CDR1 and FNYEAQ for CDR2. The CDR3 runs 14 residues from the cysteine to the phenylalanine. Only the CDR3 portion is preserved as DNA: 42 bases, with reading frame beginning at the first base. V was cut back by 3 bases and J by 2 bases, leaving a gap of 10 bases between them. The roughly 39 donors, aged roughly 6 to 90 years, were systemically healthy Caucasian individuals from Russia. Ten milliliters of peripheral blood were collected from each donor into EDTA-treated Vacutainer tubes. Ficoll-Paque density-gradient centrifugation was used to isolate PBMCs, with at least 6 million per sample. Total RNA was extracted from PBMCs with Trizol reagent, with at least 5 micrograms obtained per sample. For every donor, flow cytometry on a PBMC aliquot measured the percentage of naive CD45RAhigh/CD27high T cells.

Rearrangement joined TRBV7-6 to TRBJ2-5, with the D gene not confidently named. This TCR came from a man between 60 and 75 years old in good health. Input material: blood. The CDR3 protein is CASSFVGPQETQYF. Here is the DNA: TGTGCCAGCAGCTTTGTAGGCCCACAAGAGACCCAGTACTTC.